A selection of T cell receptor beta chains follows, all from one sample in a study of OX40 agonist ivuxolimab in advanced cancers. Clones were sequenced by immunoSEQ multiplex PCR, and TCRdb holds only the in-frame ones, with some missing. The data contain about 64,000 clones, over 70% of them singletons. Here the sequenced sample was CD4+ or CD8+ T cells sorted from blood, taken in a trial of the OX40 agonist ivuxolimab. The receptor set was obtained from an adult with an advanced solid tumor such as melanoma, head and neck, liver or kidney cancer. The CDR3 runs from the conserved cysteine through the conserved F or W. D genes are given only for firm matches. A clone size is listed for some rows: how often the clone was seen (once, few, many), or a class if it is expanded.

d_gene	abundance	j_gene	v_gene	CDR3nt	CDR3aa
TRBD2	NA	TRBJ2-4	TRBV7-6	TGTGCCAGCAGCTTAGCAGCTAGCGGGGGGGCCCGGGGCATTCAGTACTTC	CASSLAASGGARGIQYF
TRBD1	NA	TRBJ2-6	TRBV7-2	TGTGCCACCACGCGGACAGGGGAAAACGTCCTGACTTTC	CATTRTGENVLTF
NA	once	TRBJ1-5	TRBV19	TGTGCCAGTAGTATTCGGGGGGGGACCTCATATAGCAATCAGCCCCAGCATTTT	CASSIRGGTSYSNQPQHF
NA	NA	TRBJ1-4	TRBV20-1	TGCAGTGCTGGGGCCCGTGAAAAACTGTTTTTT	CSAGAREKLFF
NA	NA	TRBJ2-4	TRBV29-1	TGCAGCGTTGAATTCAACACCAAAAACATTCAGTACTTC	CSVEFNTKNIQYF
TRBD1	NA	TRBJ2-5	TRBV5-5	TGTGCCAGCAGCTTGGGGACAGGGAAGACCCAGTACTTC	CASSLGTGKTQYF
NA	NA	TRBJ1-3	TRBV7-6	TGTGCCAGCAGCTTAGGCCCGGCCAACACCATATATTTT	CASSLGPANTIYF
TRBD1	NA	TRBJ2-2	TRBV15	TGTGCCACCAGCAGAGTAGGGGGCGTAGACACCGGGGAGCTGTTTTTT	CATSRVGGVDTGELFF
NA	few	TRBJ1-6	TRBV5-1	TGCGCCAGCAGCCCCCAGGCGGGGTCGCGGAATTCACCCCTCCACTTT	CASSPQAGSRNSPLHF
TRBD2	NA	TRBJ2-7	TRBV27	TGTGCCAGCCTTGGACTAGCGGGGGCCTCCTACGAGCAGTACTTC	CASLGLAGASYEQYF